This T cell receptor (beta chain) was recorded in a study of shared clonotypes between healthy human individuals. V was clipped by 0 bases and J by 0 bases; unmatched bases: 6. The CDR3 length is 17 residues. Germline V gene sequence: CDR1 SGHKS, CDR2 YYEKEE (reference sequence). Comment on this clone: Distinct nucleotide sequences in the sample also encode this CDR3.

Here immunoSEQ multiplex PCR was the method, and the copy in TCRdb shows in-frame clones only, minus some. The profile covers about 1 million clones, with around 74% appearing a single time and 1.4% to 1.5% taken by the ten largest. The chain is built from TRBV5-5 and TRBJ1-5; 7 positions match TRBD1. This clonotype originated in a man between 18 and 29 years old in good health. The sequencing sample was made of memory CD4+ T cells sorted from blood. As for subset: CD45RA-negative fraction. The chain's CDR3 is CASSLGTGPYSNQPQHF. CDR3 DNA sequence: TGTGCCAGCAGCTTGGGGACAGGTCCCTATAGCAATCAGCCCCAGCATTTT.